This TCR beta chain was found in a study of blood T cell repertoires in COVID-19. Those enrolled, adults aged roughly 18 to 95 years, came from 20 to 25 US areas. Participant-reported clinical history was the basis for cohort assignment. Among Cohort 3 donors, those recovered had two negative PCRs, clearance, or symptom resolution. CDR3 length equals 15 residues. V was trimmed by 5 bases and J by 4 bases, leaving 18 bases between them. Germline assignment: CDR1 MDHEN and CDR2 SYDVKM. Method: immunoSEQ multiplex PCR; TCRdb's copy keeps in-frame clones and lacks some. In the table there are about 210,000 clones, around 89% of which are singletons.

J is TRBJ2-7 and V is TRBV28; D remains unclear. The sequenced sample consisted of PBMCs or T cells enriched from blood (not recorded which). The sequence derives from a woman aged 18 to 35 who had recovered from COVID-19. In DNA, the CDR3 is TGTGCCAGCAGTCCCCTGAGTAATCGCTTGTACGAGCAGTACTTC. Encoded protein: CASSPLSNRLYEQYF.